This TCR beta chain was identified in a study of blood T cell repertoires in COVID-19. Trimming cost V 0 bases and J 4 bases; bases outside gene matches: 1. Per germline, CDR1 SGHRS and CDR2 YFSETQ. The CDR3 loop spans 13 amino acids. Sequencing used immunoSEQ multiplex PCR; TCRdb keeps in-frame clones, though not all of them. This sample yields 650,000 to 800,000 clones, of which more than 80% are seen a single time; roughly 0.25% belongs to the top ten. Worth noting for this clone: Additional DNA sequences in this sample encode the identical CDR3.

The source material was peripheral blood. The origin of this receptor is a woman aged 18 to 35 with acute or convalescent COVID-19. The V gene is TRBV5-1, the J gene TRBJ2-7; 7 bases are shared with TRBD1. CDR3 nucleotide sequence: TGCGCCAGCAGCTTGGCCAGGGGGTACGAGCAGTACTTC. Translating it yields CASSLARGYEQYF.